What follows are 4 T cell receptor beta chains derived from one specimen sequenced in a study of T cells after yellow fever vaccination. TCRdb itself ran the 5' RACE reads through MiXCR, one entry per CDR3 protein. The table shows 40,000 to 50,000 distinct CDR3 sequences, with 6.8% occurring only once. The source was CD8+ T cells not binding an NS4B(214-222) dextramer, sorted from PBMCs, collected 45 days after the yellow fever booster vaccination. These receptor sequences come from a man aged 25 to 40 who received the YFV17D yellow fever vaccine.

This clonotype was detected ten times or more. The chain carries TRBV27 and TRBJ2-1; tentatively, D is TRBD2 (5 bases). Germline V gene sequence: CDR1 MNHEY, CDR2 SMNVEV (reference sequence). This CDR3 contains 16 residues. V lost 0 bases and J lost 0, with 9 bases in between. For the CDR3, the DNA is TGTGCCAGCAGTTTATCTTCGGGGAGCTCCTACAATGAGCAGTTCTTC. Translating gives CASSLSSGSSYNEQFF.

This clonotype has at least ten counts. This chain joins TRBV6-5 and TRBJ2-7; D is unresolved. The CDR3 is 13 amino acids. Germline V CDR1 and CDR2: MNHEY, SVGAGI. V was clipped by 8 bases and J by 6 bases, with 17 bases between them. The CDR3 sequence: CASFAVGYLEQYF. The CDR3 DNA sequence: TGTGCCAGCTTCGCGGTAGGGTACCTCGAGCAGTACTTC.

This clonotype has ten or more counts. The rearrangement joins TRBV29-1 to TRBJ1-5, with a possible D match to TRBD1 (5 bases). The V and J ends lost 4 bases and 9 bases respectively, with 16 bases between them. The CDR3 contains 13 residues. CDR1 and CDR2 from the germline V gene are SQVTM and ANQGSEA. CDR3 residues: CSVASGAVGPQHF. DNA for the CDR3: TGCAGCGTTGCGTCCGGGGCCGTTGGGCCCCAGCATTTT.

CDR3 amino acids: CSAREDRMVNSPLHF. The CDR3 region has the DNA TGCAGTGCTAGAGAAGATAGGATGGTTAATTCACCCCTCCACTTT. V is TRBV20-1 and J is TRBJ1-6; no firm D call. Trimming cost V 0 bases and J 6 bases, with 12 bases left between them. CDR3 size: 15 residues. Per the germline V gene, CDR1 is DFQATT and CDR2 is SNEGSKA (reference sequence).